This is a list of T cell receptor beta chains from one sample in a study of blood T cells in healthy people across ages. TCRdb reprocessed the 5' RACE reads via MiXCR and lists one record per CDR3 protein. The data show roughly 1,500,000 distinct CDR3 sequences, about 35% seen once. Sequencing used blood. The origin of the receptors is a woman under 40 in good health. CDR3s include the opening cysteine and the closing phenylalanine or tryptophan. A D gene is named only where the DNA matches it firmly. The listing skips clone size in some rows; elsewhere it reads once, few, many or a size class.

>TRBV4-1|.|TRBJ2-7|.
CASSQDWATSYEQYF
TGCGCCAGCAGCCAAGATTGGGCGACTTCCTACGAGCAGTACTTC
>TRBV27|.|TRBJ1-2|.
CASSLIPAGPRGYTF
TGTGCCAGCAGTTTAATTCCGGCAGGGCCGAGAGGCTACACCTTC
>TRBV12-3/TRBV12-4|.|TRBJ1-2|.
CASSLGTGRENGYTF
TGTGCCAGCAGTTTGGGAACAGGCCGCGAGAATGGCTACACCTTC
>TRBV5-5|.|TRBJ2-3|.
CASSLDWSTDTQYF
TGTGCCAGCAGCTTGGACTGGAGCACAGATACGCAGTATTTT
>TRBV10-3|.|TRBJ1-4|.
CAISESLQGNEKRFF
TGTGCCATCAGTGAGTCGCTCCAGGGGAATGAAAAACGGTTTTTT
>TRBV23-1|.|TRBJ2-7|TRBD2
CASSQWTSGVSIYEQYF
TGCGCCAGCAGTCAGTGGACTAGCGGGGTCTCGATATACGAGCAGTACTTC
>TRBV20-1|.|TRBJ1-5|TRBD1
CSARGHGQGVSNQPQHF
TGCAGTGCTAGAGGGCACGGACAGGGTGTAAGCAATCAGCCCCAGCATTTT
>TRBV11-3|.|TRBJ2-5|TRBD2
CASVTLAGGPETQYF
TGTGCCAGCGTGACACTAGCGGGGGGACCAGAGACCCAGTACTTC
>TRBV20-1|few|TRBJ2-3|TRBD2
CSAKLAGAFTDTQYF
TGCAGTGCCAAACTAGCGGGGGCTTTCACAGATACGCAGTATTTT
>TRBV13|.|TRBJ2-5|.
CASSLFTAKNQETQYF
TGTGCCAGCAGCTTATTTACTGCAAAGAACCAAGAGACCCAGTACTTC
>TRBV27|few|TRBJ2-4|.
CASSLSGLGAKNIQYF
TGTGCCAGCAGTTTATCGGGGCTAGGAGCCAAAAACATTCAGTACTTC
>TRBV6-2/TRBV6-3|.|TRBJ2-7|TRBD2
CASSYIREGHYEQYF
TGTGCCAGCAGTTACATTCGGGAGGGCCACTACGAGCAGTACTTC
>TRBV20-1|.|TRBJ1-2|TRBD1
CSAEGQGIYGYTF
TGCAGTGCGGAAGGACAGGGGATCTATGGCTACACCTTC
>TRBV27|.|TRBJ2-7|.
CASGPGASSYNEQYF
TGTGCCAGCGGACCGGGGGCCAGCTCCTACAATGAGCAGTACTTC
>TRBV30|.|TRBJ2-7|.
CAWTSGAGIYNEQYF
TGTGCCTGGACATCTGGCGCGGGGATCTACAATGAGCAGTACTTC
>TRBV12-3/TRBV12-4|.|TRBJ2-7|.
CASSSGSFEQYF
TGTGCCAGCAGTTCTGGGTCCTTCGAGCAGTACTTC
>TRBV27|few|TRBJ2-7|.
CASSRGVLPLYEQYF
TGTGCCAGCAGTAGAGGGGTTCTCCCCCTCTACGAGCAGTACTTC
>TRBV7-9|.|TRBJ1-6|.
CASRSTESSYNSPLHF
TGTGCCAGCAGATCGACAGAGAGCTCCTATAATTCACCCCTCCACTTT
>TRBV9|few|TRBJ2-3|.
CASSVEGRGSDTQYF
TGTGCCAGCAGCGTAGAGGGGCGGGGATCAGATACGCAGTATTTT
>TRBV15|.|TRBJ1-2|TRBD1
CATSIDRVSMYGYTF
TGTGCCACCAGTATAGACAGGGTTTCGATGTATGGCTACACCTTC